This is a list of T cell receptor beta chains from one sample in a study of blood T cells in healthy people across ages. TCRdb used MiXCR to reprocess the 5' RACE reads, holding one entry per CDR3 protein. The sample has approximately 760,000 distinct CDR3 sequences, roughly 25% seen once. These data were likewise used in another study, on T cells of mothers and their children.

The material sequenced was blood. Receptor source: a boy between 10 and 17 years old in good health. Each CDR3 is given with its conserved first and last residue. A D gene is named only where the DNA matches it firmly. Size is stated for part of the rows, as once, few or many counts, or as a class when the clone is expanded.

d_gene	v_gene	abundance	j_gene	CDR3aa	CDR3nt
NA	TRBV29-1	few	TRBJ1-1	CSVDGVNTEAFF	TGCAGCGTTGATGGGGTGAACACTGAAGCTTTCTTT
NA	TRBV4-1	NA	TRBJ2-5	CASSQIQWDVKFF	TGCGCCAGCAGCCAAATACAGTGGGATGTGAAGTTCTTC
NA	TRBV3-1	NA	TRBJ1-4	CASSQGGRTNEKLFF	TGTGCCAGCAGCCAAGGAGGCCGAACTAATGAAAAACTGTTTTTT
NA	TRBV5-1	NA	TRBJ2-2	CASSPSTGGTGELFF	TGCGCCAGCAGTCCGTCGACAGGAGGCACCGGGGAGCTGTTTTTT
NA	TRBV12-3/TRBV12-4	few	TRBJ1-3	CASSFFMSGNTIYF	TGTGCCAGCAGTTTTTTCATGTCTGGAAACACCATATATTTT
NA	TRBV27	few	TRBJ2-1	CASSLFVPSPSDEQFF	TGTGCCAGCAGTTTATTCGTCCCTAGCCCCTCGGATGAGCAGTTCTTC
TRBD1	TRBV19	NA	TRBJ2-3	CASNEGAGDTQYF	TGTGCCAGTAACGAGGGGGCGGGAGATACGCAGTATTTT
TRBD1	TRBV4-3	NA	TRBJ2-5	CASSQGQGINLFF	TGCGCCAGCAGCCAAGGACAGGGAATAAACCTTTTCTTC
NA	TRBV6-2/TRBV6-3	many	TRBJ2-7	CASSRQSSYEQYF	TGTGCCAGCAGCCGACAGAGCTCCTACGAGCAGTACTTC
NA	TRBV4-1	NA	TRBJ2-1	CASSQDEEGTKDNEQFF	TGCGCCAGCAGCCAAGATGAGGAGGGGACGAAAGACAATGAGCAGTTCTTC
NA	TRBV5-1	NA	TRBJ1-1	CASSLGQGYAEAFF	TGCGCCAGCAGCTTGGGGCAGGGCTATGCTGAAGCTTTCTTT
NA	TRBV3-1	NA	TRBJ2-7	CASSQGVTSIYEQYF	TGTGCCAGCAGCCAAGGTGTGACTAGTATATACGAGCAGTACTTC
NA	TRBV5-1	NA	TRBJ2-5	CASSLGGTDKETQYF	TGCGCCAGCAGCCTTGGCGGGACGGACAAAGAGACCCAGTACTTC
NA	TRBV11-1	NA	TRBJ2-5	CASSLVSTASEETQYF	TGTGCCAGCAGCTTAGTCAGCACGGCCTCGGAAGAGACCCAGTACTTC
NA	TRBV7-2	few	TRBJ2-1	CASSLAGGSRNEQFF	TGTGCCAGCAGCTTAGCGGGGGGATCTCGTAATGAGCAGTTCTTC
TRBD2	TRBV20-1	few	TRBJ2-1	CSAIGRLAGFWDEQFF	TGCAGTGCCATTGGCCGACTAGCGGGCTTTTGGGATGAGCAGTTCTTC
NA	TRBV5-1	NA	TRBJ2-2	CASSLRSSPGELFF	TGCGCCAGCAGCTTGCGTAGTTCCCCAGGGGAGCTGTTTTTT
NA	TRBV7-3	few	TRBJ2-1	CASSLTRDDEQFF	TGTGCCAGCAGCTTAACTCGTGACGATGAGCAGTTCTTC
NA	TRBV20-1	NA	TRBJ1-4	CSVHRAINEKLFF	TGCAGCGTTCACAGGGCCATTAATGAAAAACTGTTTTTT
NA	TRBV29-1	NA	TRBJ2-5	CSVEVTAFETQYF	TGCAGCGTTGAAGTGACGGCATTTGAGACCCAGTACTTC
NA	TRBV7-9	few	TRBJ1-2	CASSLTGSSYGYTF	TGTGCCAGCAGCCTGACGGGAAGTAGCTATGGCTACACCTTC
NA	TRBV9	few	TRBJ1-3	CASSVRGEGGNTIYF	TGTGCCAGCAGCGTTCGGGGAGAAGGTGGAAACACCATATATTTT
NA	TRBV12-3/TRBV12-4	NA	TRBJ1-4	CACQQGLEEKLFF	TGTGCCTGCCAGCAGGGGCTTGAAGAAAAACTGTTTTTT
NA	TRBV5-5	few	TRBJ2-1	CASSLGGPGVPNEQFF	TGTGCCAGCAGCTTGGGGGGCCCCGGGGTTCCCAATGAGCAGTTCTTC
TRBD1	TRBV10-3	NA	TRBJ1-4	CAISETGAGEKLFF	TGTGCCATCAGTGAAACAGGGGCAGGTGAAAAACTGTTTTTT
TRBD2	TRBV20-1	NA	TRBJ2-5	CSARQTSDETQYF	TGCAGTGCTAGACAGACTAGCGATGAGACCCAGTACTTC
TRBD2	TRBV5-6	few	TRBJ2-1	CASSMGLAEGNEQFF	TGTGCCAGCAGCATGGGACTAGCGGAAGGAAATGAGCAGTTCTTC
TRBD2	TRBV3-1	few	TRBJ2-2	CASSQVGGPTGELFF	TGTGCCAGCAGCCAGGTGGGAGGGCCGACCGGGGAACTGTTTTTT
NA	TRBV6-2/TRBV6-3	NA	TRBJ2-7	CASSRSRYEQYF	TGTGCCAGCAGCCGCTCCCGCTACGAGCAGTACTTC
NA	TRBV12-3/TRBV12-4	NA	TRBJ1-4	CASWLSGLGKLFF	TGTGCCAGTTGGCTTTCGGGTTTGGGAAAACTGTTTTTT
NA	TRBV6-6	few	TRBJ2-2	CASSWGVSNTGELFF	TGTGCCAGCAGCTGGGGCGTCTCGAACACCGGGGAGCTGTTTTTT
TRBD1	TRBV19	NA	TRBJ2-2	CASSIVQGEELFF	TGTGCCAGTAGTATAGTACAGGGGGAGGAGCTGTTTTTT
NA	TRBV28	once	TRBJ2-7	CASSPPGGSAPYEQYF	TGTGCCAGCAGCCCGCCAGGAGGGTCGGCTCCCTACGAGCAGTACTTC
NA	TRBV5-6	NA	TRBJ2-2	CASSFPGIGELFF	TGTGCCAGCAGCTTCCCTGGGATCGGGGAGCTGTTTTTT
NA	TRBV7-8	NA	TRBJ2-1	CASSPKGFGYEQFF	TGTGCCAGCAGCCCAAAGGGGTTCGGGTATGAGCAGTTCTTC
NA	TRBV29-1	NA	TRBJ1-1	CSVNGGSGFTAFF	TGCAGCGTCAACGGCGGGTCCGGGTTCACAGCTTTCTTT
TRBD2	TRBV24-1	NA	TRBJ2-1	CATSDLGTSGNNEQFF	TGTGCCACCAGTGATTTGGGGACTAGCGGAAACAATGAGCAGTTCTTC
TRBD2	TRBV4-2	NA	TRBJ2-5	CASSRGSSGSEGETQYF	TGTGCCAGCAGCCGGGGTTCCAGCGGGAGTGAGGGAGAGACCCAGTACTTC
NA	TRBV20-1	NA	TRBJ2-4	CSAQGPLAKNIQYF	TGCAGTGCCCAGGGGCCGTTAGCCAAAAACATTCAGTACTTC
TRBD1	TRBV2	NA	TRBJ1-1	CASIGTGGAPEAFF	TGTGCCAGCATTGGGACAGGGGGCGCGCCTGAAGCTTTCTTT
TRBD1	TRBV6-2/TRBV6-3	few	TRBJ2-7	CASSRDRDLVGSYEQYF	TGTGCCAGCAGTCGGGACAGGGATTTAGTGGGTTCCTACGAGCAGTACTTC